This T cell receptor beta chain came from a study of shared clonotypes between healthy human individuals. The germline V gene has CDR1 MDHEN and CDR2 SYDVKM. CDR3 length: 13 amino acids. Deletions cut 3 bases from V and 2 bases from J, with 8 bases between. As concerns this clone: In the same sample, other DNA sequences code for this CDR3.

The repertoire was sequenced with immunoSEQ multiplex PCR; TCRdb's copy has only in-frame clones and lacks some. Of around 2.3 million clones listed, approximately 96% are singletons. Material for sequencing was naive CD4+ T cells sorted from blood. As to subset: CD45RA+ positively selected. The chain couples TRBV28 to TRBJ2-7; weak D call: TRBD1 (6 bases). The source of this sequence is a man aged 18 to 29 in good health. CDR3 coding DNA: TGTGCCAGCAGTTTCCCAGGGGCCTACGAGCAGTACTTC. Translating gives CASSFPGAYEQYF.